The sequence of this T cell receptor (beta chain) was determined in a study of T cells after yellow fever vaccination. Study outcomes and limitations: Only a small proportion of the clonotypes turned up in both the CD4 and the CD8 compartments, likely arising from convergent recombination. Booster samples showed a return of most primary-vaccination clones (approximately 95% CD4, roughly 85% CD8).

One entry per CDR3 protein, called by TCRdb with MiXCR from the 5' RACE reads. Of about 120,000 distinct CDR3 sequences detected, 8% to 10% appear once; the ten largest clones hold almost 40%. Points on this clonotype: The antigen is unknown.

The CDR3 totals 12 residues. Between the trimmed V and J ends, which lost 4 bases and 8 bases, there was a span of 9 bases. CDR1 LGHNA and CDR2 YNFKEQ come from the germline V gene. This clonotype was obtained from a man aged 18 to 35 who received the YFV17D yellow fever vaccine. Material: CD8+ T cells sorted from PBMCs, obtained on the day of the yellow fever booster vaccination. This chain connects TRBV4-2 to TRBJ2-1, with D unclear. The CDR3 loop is CASSPGYYEQFF. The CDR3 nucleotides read TGTGCCAGCAGCCCTGGGTACTATGAGCAGTTCTTC.